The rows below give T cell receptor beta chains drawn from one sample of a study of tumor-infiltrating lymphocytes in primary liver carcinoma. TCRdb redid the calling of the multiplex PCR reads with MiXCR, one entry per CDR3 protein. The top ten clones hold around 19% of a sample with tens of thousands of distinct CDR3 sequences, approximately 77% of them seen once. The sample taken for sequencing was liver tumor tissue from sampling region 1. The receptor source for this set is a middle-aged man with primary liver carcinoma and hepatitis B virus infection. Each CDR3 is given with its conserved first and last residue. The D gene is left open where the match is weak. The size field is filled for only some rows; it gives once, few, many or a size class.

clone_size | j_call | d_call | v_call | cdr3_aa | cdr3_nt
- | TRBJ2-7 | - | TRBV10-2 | CASSRSVHEQYF | TGCGCCAGCAGTCGAAGCGTCCACGAGCAGTATTTC
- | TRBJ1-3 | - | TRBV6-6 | CASSFHATTGNTIYF | TGTGCCAGTAGTTTCCACGCAACCACAGGAAACACCATATATTTT
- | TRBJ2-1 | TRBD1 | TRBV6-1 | CAGSAPRQGAYNEQFF | TGTGCCGGCAGTGCCCCGAGACAGGGGGCGTACAATGAGCAGTTCTTC
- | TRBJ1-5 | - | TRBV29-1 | CSVGGGNQPQHF | TGCAGCGTTGGAGGTGGCAATCAGCCCCAGCATTTT
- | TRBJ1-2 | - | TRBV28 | CASNPARQFLLIRYGYTF | TGTGCCAGCAACCCGGCTAGACAGTTCCTTTTAATACGGTATGGCTACACCTTC
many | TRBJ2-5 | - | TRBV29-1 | CSVEDPGLQRPETQYF | TGCAGCGTTGAAGATCCTGGACTACAGCGCCCGGAGACCCAGTACTTC
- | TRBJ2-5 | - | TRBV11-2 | CASSLASSGAGETQYF | TGTGCCAGCAGCTTAGCGAGTAGCGGCGCGGGGGAGACCCAGTACTTC
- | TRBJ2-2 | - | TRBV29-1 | CSVGRSALNTGELFF | TGCAGTGTTGGGCGATCGGCTCTGAACACCGGGGAGCTGTTTTTT
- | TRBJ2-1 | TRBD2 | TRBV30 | CDWSRAGTSGKDEQFF | TGTGACTGGAGTCGGGCGGGGACTAGCGGGAAAGATGAGCAGTTCTTC
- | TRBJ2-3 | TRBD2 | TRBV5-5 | CANSGGFLGTDTQYF | TGTGCCAATAGCGGGGGATTCCTGGGCACAGATACGCAGTATTTT
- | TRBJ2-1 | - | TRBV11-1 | CASSLRTVLYNGLFF | TGTGCCAGCAGCTTAAGAACTGTCCTTTACAATGGGCTGTTCTTC
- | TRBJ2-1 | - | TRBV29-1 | CSVTPTQQFF | TGCAGCGTTACCCCCACTCAGCAGTTCTTC
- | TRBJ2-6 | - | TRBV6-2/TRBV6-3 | CASCLGHGTGANVLTF | TGTGCCAGCTGTTTAGGTCACGGAACTGGGGCCAACGTCCTGACTTTT
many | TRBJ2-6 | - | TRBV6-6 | CASSYGQASGANVLTF | TGTGCCAGCAGTTACGGGCAGGCTTCTGGGGCCAACGTCCTGACTTTC
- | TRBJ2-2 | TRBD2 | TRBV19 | CVSTRLAGNTGELFF | TGTGTCAGTACTCGACTAGCGGGAAACACCGGGGAGCTGTTTTTT
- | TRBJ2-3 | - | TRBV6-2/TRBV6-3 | CASSFSDTQYF | TGTGCCAGCAGTTTCTCAGATACACAGTATTTT
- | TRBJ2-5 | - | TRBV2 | CASIPTAYQETQYF | TGTGCCAGCATTCCGACAGCTTATCAAGAGACCCAGTACTTC
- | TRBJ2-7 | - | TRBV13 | CTSSAPGLAALSSYKQYF | TGTACCAGCAGCGCCCCGGGACTGGCGGCCCTTAGCTCCTACAAGCAGTACTTC
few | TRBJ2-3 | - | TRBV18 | CASSPPASSDTQYF | TGTGCCAGCTCACCACCGGCTAGCAGCGATACGCAGTATTTT
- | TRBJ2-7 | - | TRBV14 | CASSHRGFGYEQYF | TGTGCCAGCAGCCACCGGGGCTTTGGGTATGAGCAGTACTTC
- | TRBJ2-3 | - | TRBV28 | CAIQLVPITETQYF | TGTGCCATCCAGCTAGTCCCCATCACAGAAACGCAGTATTTT
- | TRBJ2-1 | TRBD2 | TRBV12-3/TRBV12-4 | CASSLMRGDNEQFF | TGTGCCAGCAGTTTAATGCGGGGGGACAATGAGCAGTTCTTC
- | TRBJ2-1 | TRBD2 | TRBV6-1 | CASSGTSAYNEQFF | TGTGCCAGCTCCGGGACTAGCGCTTACAATGAGCAGTTCTTC
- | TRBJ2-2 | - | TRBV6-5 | CASRERGGGLFF | TGTGCCAGCAGGGAGAGGGGCGGAGGGCTGTTTTTT
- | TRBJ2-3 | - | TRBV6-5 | CVSRVLTGVTDTQYF | TGTGTCAGCAGGGTACTAACGGGAGTCACAGACACGCAGTATTTT
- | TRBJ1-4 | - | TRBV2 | CASSPTAPTNEKLFF | TGTGCCAGCAGCCCGACAGCGCCAACTAATGAAAAACTGTTTTTT
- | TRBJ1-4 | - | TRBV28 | CASSSRGTIINEKLFF | TGTGCCAGCAGTTCCCGGGGGACGATTATTAATGAAAAACTGTTTTTT
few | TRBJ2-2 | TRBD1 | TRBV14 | CASSLAAQGATGELFF | TGTGCCAGCAGCCTAGCCGCACAGGGGGCCACCGGGGAGCTGTTTTTT
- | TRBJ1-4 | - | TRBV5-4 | CASSVNEKLPF | TGTGCCAGCAGCGTTAATGAAAAACTGCCTTTT
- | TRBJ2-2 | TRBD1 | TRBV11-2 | CVGSFNRDRVGTGELFF | TGTGTCGGCAGCTTTAATCGGGACAGGGTCGGCACCGGGGAGCTGTTTTTT
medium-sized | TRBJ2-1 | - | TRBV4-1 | CASSQVSSSSGEQFF | TGCGCCAGCAGCCAAGTTTCTAGCAGCTCAGGGGAGCAGTTCTTC
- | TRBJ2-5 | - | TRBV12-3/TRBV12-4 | CAISVSETSRETQYF | TGTGCCATCAGCGTATCGGAAACTAGCCGTGAGACCCAGTACTTC
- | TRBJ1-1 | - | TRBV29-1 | CSVLPGRLGTEAFF | TGCAGCGTCCTCCCAGGGAGGCTGGGCACTGAAGCTTTCTTT
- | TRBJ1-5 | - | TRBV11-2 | CASSLRDGTDTQHF | TGTGCCAGCAGCCTTCGGGACGGCACAGATACGCAGCATTTT
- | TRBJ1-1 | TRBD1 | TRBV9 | CASSGLTGETEVFF | TGTGCCAGCAGCGGTTTGACAGGGGAGACTGAAGTTTTCTTT
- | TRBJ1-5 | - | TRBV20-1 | CSARETGVSNQPQHF | TGCAGTGCTAGAGAGACAGGTGTTAGCAATCAGCCCCAGCATTTT
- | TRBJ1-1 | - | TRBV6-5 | CASSYGQINETFF | TGTGCCAGCAGTTACGGGCAAATCAATGAAACTTTCTTT
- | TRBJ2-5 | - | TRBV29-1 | CSVVGRGETQQF | TGCAGCGTTGTAGGCAGGGGGGAGACCCAGCAATTC
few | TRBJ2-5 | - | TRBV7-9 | CASSLGVQDTQYF | TGTGCCAGCAGCTTAGGAGTTCAAGACACCCAGTACTTC
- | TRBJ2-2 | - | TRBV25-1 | CASSGRLNTGELFF | TGTGCCAGCAGTGGAAGGCTAAACACCGGGGAGCTGTTTTTT
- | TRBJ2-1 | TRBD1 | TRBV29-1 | CSVEGGDWTGGRSNEQFF | TGCAGCGTTGAAGGGGGGGATTGGACAGGGGGCCGTTCCAATGAGCAGTTCTTC
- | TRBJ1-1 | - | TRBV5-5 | CASSLISVEESFF | TGTGCCAGCAGTTTGATCTCGGTGGAGGAATCTTTCTTT
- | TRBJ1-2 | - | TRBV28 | CASSTGSWTASGYTF | TGTGCCAGCAGTACCGGATCCTGGACAGCCAGTGGCTACACCTTC
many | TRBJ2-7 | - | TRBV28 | CASSPHADEQYF | TGTGCCAGCAGTCCTCATGCTGACGAGCAGTACTTC
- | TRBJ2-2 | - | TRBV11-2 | CASSFLGGTRELFF | TGTGCTAGCAGCTTCCTAGGTGGCACCAGGGAGTTGTTTTTT
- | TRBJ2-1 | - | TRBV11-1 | CASSLGRANEQLF | TGTGCCAGCAGCTTAGGGCGGGCAAATGAGCAGTTATTT
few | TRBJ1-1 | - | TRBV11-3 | CTSSLAGYGTEAFF | TGTACCAGCAGCTTAGCTGGGTATGGCACTGAAGCTTTCTTT
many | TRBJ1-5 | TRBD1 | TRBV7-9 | CASSLGPGGGQPQHF | TGTGCCAGCAGCTTAGGTCCAGGGGGCGGTCAGCCCCAGCATTTT
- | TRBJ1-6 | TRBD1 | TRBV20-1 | CSAQGGGHNSPLHF | TGCAGTGCTCAGGGGGGCGGCCATAATTCACCCCTCCACTTT
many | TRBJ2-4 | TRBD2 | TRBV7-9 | CASSKYRLAGAVENIQYF | TGTGCCAGCAGTAAATACAGACTAGCGGGAGCGGTTGAAAACATTCAGTACTTC
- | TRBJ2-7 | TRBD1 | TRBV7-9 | CAGSGAGGGTYEQYF | TGTGCCGGCAGTGGAGCAGGGGGTGGGACCTACGAGCAGTACTTC
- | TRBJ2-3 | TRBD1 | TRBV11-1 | CAGSIEGQGADTQYF | TGTGCCGGCAGCATCGAAGGACAGGGAGCAGATACGCAATATTTT
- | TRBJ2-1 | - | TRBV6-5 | CATSYGAGYNEQFF | TGTGCCACCAGTTACGGGGCGGGATACAATGAACAGTTCTTC
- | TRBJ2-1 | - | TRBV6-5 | CVSSYTGNNEQFF | TGTGTTAGCAGTTACACTGGCAACAATGAGCAGTTCTTC
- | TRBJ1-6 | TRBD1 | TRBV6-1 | CASRGQEPNNSPPHF | TGTGCCAGCAGAGGACAGGAGCCCAATAATTCACCCCCCCACTTT
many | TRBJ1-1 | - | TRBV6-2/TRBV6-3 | CASSYYGGADRF | TGTGCCAGCAGTTACTATGGGGGGGCCGATCGCTTT
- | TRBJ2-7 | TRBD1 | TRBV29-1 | CSVITGGSPYDQYF | TGCAGTGTTATAACAGGGGGCAGCCCCTACGACCAGTACTTC
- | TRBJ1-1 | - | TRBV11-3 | CASSFDNTEASF | TGTGCCAGCAGCTTCGATAACACTGAAGCTTCGTTT